A single T cell receptor (beta chain) is shown here with its context. This clonotype was counted at least ten times. The antigen it binds to is not known. Per-base quality was not reported, and no clone a single base away is much larger than it. This record belongs to a study of CD8+CD57+ T cells in acquired aplastic anemia (dated by TCRdb to the late 2010s). For context, the study as a whole: DNA extracted from sorted CD4+ and CD8+ cells had a mean of approximately 3.3 ug, with a range of roughly 0.19 to 27.4 ug. CD8+CD57+ expansion was defined as frequency above the mean frequency observed in healthy subjects.

Genomic DNA served as template for TCR beta VDJ combination and CDR3 sequence profiling. TCR repertoire sequencing was run on an Illumina HiSeq 2000. Per the authors' processing: Repertoire assessment relied on Simpson's diversity index, CDR3 size and DJ length profiles, and TRBV/TRBJ rearrangement plots. Whichever DNA sequence was most abundant in the deep sequencing data was defined as the immunodominant clone. CDR3 amino acid sequences were screened for sharing across subjects and were compared with published repertoires and the VDJdb database. In-frame beta chains were kept once TCRdb had trimmed the public reads at Q25 with fastp and called clones with MiXCR. CDR3 protein duplicates are merged, each entry listing the most common genes and DNA. The authors' filters were not applied to this entry. The sample yields 260,000 or so distinct CDR3 sequences; 40% to 50% were counted once. The ten largest clones add up to 7.8% of the sample.

Overall study outcomes, separate from this receptor: Some 30 CD8+ CDR3 sequences were shared between patients and controls but appeared highly expressed in patients and within their immunodominant clones. Patients and healthy controls showed no significant difference in CD8+ Simpson's diversity (P=0.060).

Expansion of CD8+CD57+ cells had been shown by flow cytometry in the patients chosen for sequencing. Every patient had a diagnosis of severe acquired aplastic anemia based on International Study of Aplastic Anemia and Agranulocytosis and Camitta criteria. No therapy had been received by the patients at the time of blood sampling. In the study, sorted CD4+ and CD8+ blood T cells from patients with severe aplastic anemia and from healthy subjects underwent deep sequencing of TCR repertoires. In the USA, patient enrollment took place under clinicaltrials.gov protocols 00001620, 01623167, 00001397, 00071045, 00081523 and 00961064. Ficoll-Paque density gradient centrifugation was used to isolate peripheral blood mononuclear cells. CD4+ and CD8+ T cells were sorted by FACS or magnetic beads before DNA extraction. CDR3 length: 17 amino acids, cysteine to phenylalanine. Only the CDR3 region is kept as DNA, spanning 51 bases read in frame from base 1. Cut back by 4 bases and 0 bases, the V and J ends lie 14 bases apart. The germline V gene sets CDR1 to SGDLS and CDR2 to YYNGEE.

Source material: sorted CD4+, CD8+, or CD8+CD57+ T cells (not recorded which) from PBMCs. The chain is assembled from TRBV9 and TRBJ1-6; perhaps TRBD1 is the D gene, with 5 bases matching. The origin of this receptor is a human donor with aplastic anemia. In nucleotides, the sequence is TGTGCCAGCAGCCTCCGGGACCGAAACTCCTATAATTCACCCCTCCACTTT. Its protein reads: CASSLRDRNSYNSPLHF.